This paragraph covers one TCR beta chain sequence. Its specificity is not known. The sample originates from a study of identical twins. Whole-study findings and limits: Surplus twin overlap in beta out-of-frame sequences was less pronounced. The authors drew conclusions from cross-sectional statistical analysis rather than following the same donors. Abundant beta clonotypes from cord blood bore fewer insertions; memory repertoires lacked this pattern.

Looked up from germline, CDR1 is KGHSH and CDR2 is LQKENI. Trimming removed 0 bases from V and 3 bases from J; junction bases left unmatched: 8. This CDR3 is built from 17 residues. A template switching step contributed a universal primer site, while unique molecular identifiers were present in the cDNA. TCRdb reanalysed the 5' RACE reads using MiXCR and keeps one entry per CDR3 protein. The profile covers roughly 250,000 distinct CDR3 sequences, with about 14% appearing a single time and under 9.5% taken by the ten largest. The chain employs TRBV18 and TRBJ2-3, with 8 positions matching TRBD1. The clonotype comes from a woman aged 18-29 years in good health. The sequenced sample consisted of memory (CD45RO+) T cells sorted from blood. The CDR3 is CASSPPLAGGKTDTQYF. The CDR3 DNA is TGTGCCAGCTCACCACCGTTAGCAGGGGGCAAGACAGATACGCAGTATTTT.